This T cell receptor (beta chain) stems from a study of T cells in Graves' hyperthyroidism and ophthalmopathy. Study outcomes and limitations: A model using 13 V-J features told ophthalmopathy apart from stable hyperthyroidism.

Ophthalmopathy in the patients scored at least 3 on Clinical Activity Score and at least 4 on NOSPECS grade, lasting under 3 months. This clonotype was detected only a few times. The antigen is unknown. RNA transcripts served as the template for amplifying TCR beta CDR3 regions. TCR CDR3 underwent first-round RT-PCR with the HTBI primer set. TCRdb redid the calling of the multiplex PCR reads with MiXCR, one entry per CDR3 protein. The table records 400,000 to 600,000 distinct CDR3 sequences, around 16% of them present only once. The V end was cut by 5 bases, the J end by 6 bases, with 18 bases between. Germline-derived CDR1 and CDR2 are SGHKS and YYEKEE (reference sequence). The CDR3 runs 15 residues.

Sequencing was performed on blood. The origin of this receptor is a woman aged 25-40 years with Graves' ophthalmopathy. The V gene is TRBV5-5, the J gene TRBJ2-1; no firm D call. In DNA form, the CDR3 reads TGTGCCAGCAGAGAGGAGTTTTGGATGTTCAATGAGCAGTTCTTC. Residues: CASREEFWMFNEQFF.